These 20 T cell receptor beta chains were sequenced from one sample in a study of post-analysis software for immune sequencing data. Notes on the study in general: Patients carried 4 or 5 TRBV segments more frequently than controls did, and TRBV5-6, TRBV5-1 and TRBV20-1 were among them.

Their target antigens are unknown. Prepared TCR beta cDNA libraries contained unique molecular identifiers. TCRdb re-derived calls from the PCR reads in MiXCR, one entry per CDR3 protein. Here the sample spans about 770,000 distinct CDR3 sequences, approximately 44% being singletons. Sequenced sample: blood. Receptors originate from a girl between 10 and 17 years old with multiple sclerosis.

V and J are TRBV5-6 and TRBJ2-4; D is perhaps TRBD1 or TRBD2 (5 bases each). The J call may be incorrect, as the DNA end agrees better with TRBJ2-7. The germline CDR1 and CDR2 sequences are SGHDT and YYEEEE. The length of the CDR3 is 15 residues. The CDR3 sequence: CASSARGRRFYEQYF. DNA for the CDR3: TGTGCCAGCAGCGCAAGGGGACGACGTTTTTACGAGCAGTACTTC.

This clonotype was seen only a few times. This chain connects TRBV29-1 to TRBJ2-7; D not resolved. Germline CDR1 and CDR2: SQVTM and ANQGSEA. The CDR3 contains 12 residues. Trimming stripped 4 bases from V and 0 bases from J, with 7 bases between. CDR3 bases: TGCAGCGTTGTGGCTAGCTCCTACGAGCAGTACTTC. Residues: CSVVASSYEQYF.

This rearrangement joins TRBV27 to TRBJ2-7, with D uncertain. The germline gives CDR1 MNHEY, CDR2 SMNVEV (reference sequence). Trimming cost V 6 bases and J 4 bases, with 13 bases left between them. The length of the CDR3 is 13 residues. The CDR3: CASREYPSYEQYF. The CDR3 region has the DNA TGTGCCAGCAGGGAGTACCCATCGTACGAGCAGTACTTC.

The CDR3 DNA reads TGCGCCAGCAGCCATGTCGGGCAGGACAGCCGAGATACGCAGTATTTT. Amino acids: CASSHVGQDSRDTQYF. This chain connects TRBV4-1 to TRBJ2-3, with D possibly being TRBD1 (6 bases). The CDR3 consists of 16 residues. Germline V lookup: CDR1 MGHRA, CDR2 YSYEKL. V lost 3 bases and J 5 bases, leaving 18 bases between the germline ends.

This clonotype has more than one count but fewer than ten. The chain has TRBV11-2 and TRBJ1-4; 8 bases align to TRBD1. With V trimmed by 3 bases and J by 6 bases, 9 bases remained unmatched. CDR1 and CDR2 (germline): SGHAT, FQNNGV. The CDR3 spans 16 residues. DNA of the CDR3: TGTGCCAGCAGCTTCACCTCAGGGGGCGCGGATGAAAAACTGTTTTTT. This gives the protein CASSFTSGGADEKLFF.

J is TRBJ2-2 and V is TRBV30; 8 bases agree with TRBD1. In germline, CDR1 is GTSNPN, CDR2 SVGIG (reference sequence). V was clipped by 3 bases and J by 6 bases; unmatched bases: 9. The CDR3 is 15 amino acids. CDR3 residues: CAWSPGGAMSGELFF. The CDR3 coding sequence is TGTGCCTGGAGCCCAGGGGGCGCAATGTCCGGGGAGCTGTTTTTT.

This chain connects TRBV5-1 to TRBJ2-7; D is possibly TRBD1 or TRBD2 (5 bases each). The CDR3 runs to 14 residues. V lost 0 bases and J 3 bases, leaving 10 bases between the germline ends. The V gene's germline CDR1 is SGHRS and CDR2 YFSETQ. This CDR3 reads CASSLEEGNYEQYF. CDR3 sequence (DNA): TGCGCCAGCAGCTTGGAAGAGGGGAACTACGAGCAGTACTTC.

This chain's CDR3 is CAIQTVYEQYF. Here the CDR3 DNA reads TGTGCCATCCAGACAGTCTACGAGCAGTACTTC. This chain links TRBV7-9 with TRBJ2-4; TRBD1 is a possible D gene (5 bases). The J call may not be correct, given that the DNA end is closer to TRBJ2-7. CDR3 size: 11 residues. Per the germline V gene, CDR1 is SEHNR and CDR2 is FQNEAQ (reference sequence).

This clonotype was picked up many times. Germline and junction disagree at one end, which may indicate a read error. The chain joins TRBV5-1 to TRBJ2-5; TRBD1 aligns across 7 bases. The CDR3 has 14 residues. Germline assignment: CDR1 SGHRS and CDR2 YFSETQ. CDR3 sequence (DNA): TGTGCCAGCAGTTCCGGGACAGCACAAGAGACCCAGTACTTC. Its translation is CASSSGTAQETQYF.

This rearrangement joins TRBV27 to TRBJ1-2, with TRBD1 identical over 10 bases. V gave up 6 bases and J gave up 2 bases; unmatched junction bases: 12. Germline V gene lookup returns CDR1 MNHEY and CDR2 SMNVEV (reference sequence). The CDR3 is made up of 17 amino acids. In DNA form, the CDR3 reads TGTGCCAGCAGGCCGACAGGGGGCGGTCATCTGAACTATGGCTACACCTTC. Its translation: CASRPTGGGHLNYGYTF.

The V gene is TRBV21-1, the J gene TRBJ2-1. TRBV21-1 is a pseudogene. The CDR3 contains 18 residues. The CDR3 DNA reads TGTGCCAGCAGCAAAGGACACCATTGTGGGAGGGCTGATAATGAGCAGTTCTTC. Translating it yields CASSKGHHCGRADNEQFF.

This clonotype appeared a few times. The chain is built from TRBV6-5 and TRBJ1-2; D gene uncertain. V was pared by 2 bases and J by 7 bases, with 20 bases between. The CDR3 sequence is 16 residues long. Germline V gene sequence: CDR1 MNHEY, CDR2 SVGAGI. The CDR3 region has the DNA TGTGCCAGCAGTTACGCCCGGGGTAGGCCTCCGGTTGGCTACACCTTC. Its translation: CASSYARGRPPVGYTF.

This clonotype came up a few times. The chain recombines TRBV4-3 with TRBJ2-6; 8 bases align to TRBD2. With 0 bases clipped from V and 0 bases from J, the junction kept 4 bases outside the gene matches. This CDR3 has 18 amino acids. The germline V gene encodes CDR1 LGHNA and CDR2 YSLEER. CDR3 in DNA: TGCGCCAGCAGCCAAGATCCGGGGGGGAGCTCTGGGGCCAACGTCCTGACTTTC. Amino acids: CASSQDPGGSSGANVLTF.

The gene calls are TRBV29-1 and TRBJ2-7, with a weak D call TRBD2 (6 bases). The CDR3 totals 16 residues. The ends were cut back, 0 bases at V and 3 bases at J, with 18 bases in the middle. CDR1 is SQVTM, CDR2 ANQGSEA, per germline. CDR3 in amino acids: CSVEDPTVGSGYEQYF. DNA for the CDR3: TGCAGCGTTGAAGACCCCACCGTCGGGAGCGGCTACGAGCAGTACTTC.

This clonotype was observed a handful of times. In nucleotides, the CDR3 is TGTGCCATCAGTGACCCCGGACAGGGCTCCTACGAGCAGTACTTC. Residues: CAISDPGQGSYEQYF. J is TRBJ2-7 and V is TRBV10-3; TRBD1 aligns across 8 bases. The germline V gene has CDR1 ENHRY and CDR2 SYGVKD. CDR3 length: 15 amino acids. The V and J ends lost 3 bases and 0 bases, in that order; junction bases with no gene match: 4.

The chain recombines TRBV12-3 or TRBV12-4 with TRBJ1-1; D perhaps matches TRBD1 (5 bases). V lost 6 bases and J lost 1, with 15 bases in between. The CDR3 loop spans 15 amino acids. The CDR3 nucleotides read TGTGCCAGCAGCCACCTACAGGCGAAGAACACTGAAGCTTTCTTT. It codes for CASSHLQAKNTEAFF.

The chain combines TRBV29-1 with TRBJ2-1; TRBD1 aligns across 7 bases. V gave up 6 bases and J gave up 7 bases; unmatched junction bases: 6. The CDR3 is 12 residues long. Germline CDR1 SQVTM, CDR2 ANQGSEA. CDR3 DNA: TGCAGCGTAACGACAGGGTTTAATGAGCAGTTCTTC. Its protein product is CSVTTGFNEQFF.

V and J are TRBV12-3 or TRBV12-4 and TRBJ2-1; D remains ambiguous. The length of the CDR3 is 14 residues. Trimming took off 6 bases at V and 9 bases at J, with 18 bases between the two ends. This chain's CDR3 is CASSVNSRGLEQFF. In DNA form, the CDR3 reads TGTGCCAGCAGCGTTAATTCCCGTGGCCTTGAGCAGTTCTTC.

This clonotype appeared a few times. This sequence joins TRBV2 and TRBJ1-6; D gene uncertain. V lost 6 bases and J lost 6, with 15 bases in between. The CDR3 has 15 amino acids. Germline values: CDR1 SNHLY, CDR2 FYNNEI. The DNA for the CDR3 is TGTGCCAGCAGCTCAGTGAGGGAGGGTAATTCACCCCTCCACTTT. This translates into CASSSVREGNSPLHF.

V usage is TRBV3-1 and J usage is TRBJ2-1; 7 bases agree with TRBD2. J lost 0 bases, V lost 4 bases, and 3 bases had no gene match. CDR1 LGHDT and CDR2 YNNKEL come from the germline V gene (reference sequence). The CDR3 contains 15 residues. CDR3 sequence reads: CASSLGTISYNEQFF. For the CDR3, the DNA is TGTGCCAGCAGCCTCGGGACTATCTCCTACAATGAGCAGTTCTTC.